A selection of T cell receptor beta chains follows, all from one sample in a study of CD8 T cells in ankylosing spondylitis. TCRdb processed the 5' RACE reads anew with MiXCR; each CDR3 protein has one entry. Counted here are under 450,000 distinct CDR3 sequences, under 20% occurring once; the ten biggest clones make up approximately 0.93%. The sample taken for sequencing was blood, either unsorted or a sorted T cell fraction (not recorded which). Receptor source: a male donor with ankylosing spondylitis. The CDR3 runs from the conserved cysteine through the conserved F or W. D genes are given only for firm matches. Clone size is stated in some rows and not others, as once, few, many or a class when expanded.

j_call,d_call,clone_size,v_call,cdr3_aa,cdr3_nt
TRBJ1-3,.,.,TRBV6-1,CASSPDGTSSGNTIYF,TGTGCCAGCAGCCCCGACGGCACGAGCTCTGGAAACACCATATATTTT
TRBJ2-1,.,few,TRBV6-2/TRBV6-3,CASKGFRPGEQFF,TGTGCCAGCAAAGGTTTCCGCCCGGGGGAGCAGTTCTTC
TRBJ2-5,.,few,TRBV6-5,CASSYTQNTGPRETQYF,TGTGCCAGCAGTTACACCCAAAACACAGGGCCGAGAGAGACCCAGTACTTC
TRBJ2-7,.,.,TRBV7-8,CASSRGQSTSYEQYF,TGTGCCAGCAGCCGAGGACAGTCAACCTCCTACGAGCAGTACTTC
TRBJ2-2,.,.,TRBV12-3/TRBV12-4,CASSFAQGFTGELFF,TGTGCCAGCAGTTTCGCACAGGGATTCACCGGGGAGCTGTTTTTT
TRBJ2-7,TRBD1,many,TRBV7-2,CASSLYRGTYEQYF,TGTGCCAGCAGCTTATACAGGGGCACCTACGAGCAGTACTTC
TRBJ2-7,TRBD2,few,TRBV10-3,CAISDGTSSSYEQYF,TGTGCCATCAGTGACGGGACTAGTTCCTCCTACGAGCAGTACTTC
TRBJ2-3,.,few,TRBV29-1,CSVEVRQESTDTQYF,TGCAGCGTTGAAGTTCGCCAGGAATCCACAGATACGCAGTATTTT
TRBJ1-3,.,few,TRBV3-1,CASSRGTGRSGNTIYF,TGTGCCAGCAGCCGCGGAACGGGCCGCTCTGGAAACACCATATATTTT
TRBJ2-5,TRBD2,many,TRBV29-1,CSVVRGGQGGETQYF,TGCAGCGTTGTAAGGGGAGGGCAGGGCGGAGAGACCCAGTACTTC
TRBJ1-1,.,few,TRBV12-3/TRBV12-4,CASSLSGGLTEAFF,TGTGCCAGCAGCCTTTCAGGAGGCCTCACTGAAGCTTTCTTT
TRBJ1-2,.,many,TRBV29-1,CSVDGGLYGYTF,TGCAGCGTTGACGGCGGGCTCTATGGCTACACCTTC
TRBJ2-1,TRBD2,few,TRBV20-1,CSARELSGRYNEQFF,TGCAGTGCTAGAGAGCTTAGCGGGAGATACAATGAGCAGTTCTTC
TRBJ1-4,.,.,TRBV20-1,CSARDQAGLNEKLFF,TGCAGTGCTAGAGATCAGGCGGGGCTTAATGAAAAACTGTTTTTT
TRBJ2-3,.,many,TRBV5-1,CASSFSLAGTDTQYF,TGCGCCAGCAGCTTCTCCTTAGCTGGCACAGATACGCAGTATTTT
TRBJ2-7,TRBD2,many,TRBV12-3/TRBV12-4,CASKLAGGSYEQYF,TGTGCCAGCAAACTAGCGGGGGGCTCCTACGAGCAGTACTTC
TRBJ1-6,.,many,TRBV6-2/TRBV6-3,CASSMRTANSPLHF,TGTGCCAGCAGTATGAGGACAGCTAATTCACCCCTCCACTTT
TRBJ2-1,TRBD2,few,TRBV12-3/TRBV12-4,CASSLEVSGGNEQFF,TGTGCCAGCAGTTTAGAGGTTAGCGGGGGGAATGAGCAGTTCTTC
TRBJ2-2,.,many,TRBV20-1,CSARDKPSGGTGELFF,TGCAGTGCTAGAGATAAGCCCAGCGGCGGCACCGGGGAGCTGTTTTTT
TRBJ2-3,.,.,TRBV7-9,CASSLTGIRADTQYF,TGTGCCAGCAGCTTAACAGGTATAAGGGCAGATACGCAGTATTTT
TRBJ2-7,.,few,TRBV11-2,CASSFSSGLFSYEQYF,TGTGCCAGCAGCTTTAGTTCGGGGTTATTCTCCTACGAGCAGTACTTC
TRBJ2-5,.,.,TRBV3-1,CASSQELAGGYVGETQYF,TGTGCCAGCAGCCAAGAGTTGGCAGGGGGGTACGTGGGGGAGACCCAGTACTTC
TRBJ1-5,.,many,TRBV12-3/TRBV12-4,CASSLDRVQPQHF,TGTGCCAGCAGTTTAGACAGGGTACAGCCCCAGCATTTT
TRBJ2-7,TRBD2,.,TRBV5-1,CASSRGLADGEQYF,TGCGCCAGCAGCCGGGGACTAGCCGACGGGGAGCAGTACTTC